This T cell receptor (beta chain) was sequenced during a study of cytomegalovirus exposure and HLA in healthy donors. Notes on the study in general: Despite most TCR sequences being rare, some public TCRs occurred in many donors. The authors listed 150 or so TCR beta chains as cytomegalovirus-associated.

Only in-frame clones appear in the TCRdb table, and some are missing; sequencing was by immunoSEQ multiplex PCR. The data show more than 85,000 clones, with roughly 90% seen just once and approximately 1.5% held by the top ten. The donors formed part of the roughly 120-subject validation cohort, distinct from the approximately 670-subject first cohort. Note on this clone: Its antigen is as yet unknown.

Sequenced sample: PBMCs. The TCR was taken from a woman aged 25 to 39 in good health and CMV-seropositive.

The CDR3 protein is CASSLELGIGTGEEETQYF. DNA for the CDR3: TGTGCCAGCAGCTTGGAGTTGGGGATCGGGACAGGGGAAGAAGAGACCCAGTACTTC. This chain connects TRBV5-6 to TRBJ2-5, with 10 bases lining up with TRBD1. Trimming cost V 0 bases and J 3 bases; bases outside gene matches: 14. CDR1 is SGHDT, CDR2 YYEEEE, per germline. This CDR3 is built from 19 residues.